Following are 8 T cell receptor beta chains from one sample sequenced in a study of CD8 T cells in ankylosing spondylitis. Study results and caveats: Fewer than 10 highly homologous variants made up a TCR beta motif that seemed to typify ankylosing spondylitis blood.

MiXCR, run by TCRdb on the 5' RACE reads, gives a single entry per CDR3 protein. Of over 600,000 distinct CDR3 sequences in the sample, around 20% were seen once. These receptors have no known antigen. The sample comprised blood, either unsorted or a sorted T cell fraction (not recorded which). The receptors were gathered from a male donor with ankylosing spondylitis.

This clonotype was found a few times. This chain links TRBV12-5 with TRBJ2-7; D call uncertain. Germline CDR1 LGHNT, CDR2 FRNRAP. Trimming stripped 1 base from V and 2 bases from J, with 6 bases between. The length of the CDR3 is 13 residues. In DNA form, the CDR3 reads TGTGCTAGTGGTTTGGCCAAGACCTACGAGCAGTACTTC. Translation gives CASGLAKTYEQYF.

The chain joins TRBV7-2 to TRBJ2-1; D is unclear. CDR1 SGHTA and CDR2 FQGNSA come from the germline V gene. The germline V and J ends were trimmed by 4 bases and 9 bases, with 16 bases remaining between them. This CDR3 has 14 residues. Written as DNA, the CDR3 is TGTGCCAGCAGCTCCACCCTACCTTTCGTTGAGCAGTTCTTC. Translating gives CASSSTLPFVEQFF.

This clonotype was counted once. The chain joins TRBV3-1 to TRBJ1-1; no clear D gene. With 2 bases removed from V and 5 bases from J, the gap between germline ends came to 6 bases. Germline assignment: CDR1 LGHDT and CDR2 YNNKEL (reference sequence). The CDR3 sequence is 12 residues long. Written as DNA, the CDR3 is TGTGCCAGCAGCCAATCTTGGACTGAAGCTTTCTTT. It yields the protein CASSQSWTEAFF. The full variable domain, its missing parts supplied by reference TRBV3-1 and TRBJ1-1, is DTAVSQTPKYLVTQMGNDKSIKCEQNLGHDTMYWYKQDSKKFLKIMFSYNNKELIINETVPNRFSPKSPDKAHLNLHINSLELGDSAVYFCASSQSWTEAFFGQGTRLTVV.

This clonotype was counted a few times. The chain is built from TRBV4-2 and TRBJ2-5; 10 nucleotides agree with TRBD2. The CDR3 has 17 amino acids. V lost 1 base to trimming and J lost 2 bases; unmatched junction nucleotides: 7. CDR1 LGHNA and CDR2 YNFKEQ come from the germline V gene. The CDR3 nucleotides are TGTGCCAGCAGCCAAGTGGGGGCTAGCGGGGGACAAGAGACCCAGTACTTC. Encoded protein: CASSQVGASGGQETQYF.

This clonotype showed up just a few times. The CDR3 spells CSAGYGYTF. In nucleotides, the CDR3 is TGCAGTGCGGGATATGGCTACACCTTC. The chain is built from TRBV20-1 and TRBJ1-2, with D unresolved. V dropped 6 bases and J dropped 5 bases, with 4 bases sitting between them. CDR1 and CDR2 from the germline V gene are DFQATT and SNEGSKA (reference sequence). This CDR3 contains 9 residues.

This clonotype was counted ten times or more. The J gene is TRBJ2-3, the V gene TRBV25-1; a possible D gene is TRBD1 (5 bases). This CDR3 spans 16 amino acids. Trimming cost V 6 bases and J 2 bases, with 18 bases left between them. Germline CDR1 reads MGHDK; CDR2 reads SYGVNS. CDR3 nucleotide sequence: TGTGCCAGCAGAACAAGCAAGGGGAAAGCCACAGATACGCAGTATTTT. Translated, it gives CASRTSKGKATDTQYF.

V is TRBV20-1 and J is TRBJ2-1; 11 positions agree with TRBD2. The CDR3 covers 13 residues. CDR1 and CDR2 (germline): DFQATT, SNEGSKA (reference sequence). The CDR3: CKPGLAAYNEQFF. For the CDR3, the DNA is TGCAAACCGGGACTAGCGGCCTACAATGAGCAGTTCTTC.

This clonotype was detected many times. V gene TRBV5-1 combines with J gene TRBJ2-2; 9 bases are a match to TRBD2. V lost 4 bases, J lost 1 base, and 8 bases stayed unmatched. The CDR3 consists of 17 residues. Germline V gene data show CDR1 as SGHRS and CDR2 as YFSETQ. This CDR3 is CASSPGALAGNTGELFF. In nucleotides, the CDR3 is TGCGCCAGCAGCCCTGGGGCACTAGCGGGGAACACCGGGGAGCTGTTTTTT.